Sequencing of this TCR beta chain was carried out in a study of CD8 T cells in Susac syndrome. Points from the study as a whole: The total CD8+ repertoires yielded fewer than 20 Susac-specific public clones and the CD8+ TEMRA repertoires yielded about 5.

Trimming cost V 5 bases and J 8 bases; bases outside gene matches: 8. The CDR3 runs to 13 residues. Germline V gene data show CDR1 as SEHNR and CDR2 as FQNEAQ (reference sequence). Sequencing targeted TCR beta in blood CD8+ and CD4+ T cells. Through negative isolation, CD4+ and CD8+ T cells were obtained, while TEMRA cells were enriched using FACS. As concerns this clonotype: Its antigen is unidentified.

It was with random hexamers that 0.5 to 1 ug RNA was reverse transcribed. MiXCR, run by TCRdb on the immunoSEQ multiplex PCR reads, gives a single entry per CDR3 protein. This table holds under 90,000 distinct CDR3 sequences, approximately 95% found once. The chain has TRBV7-9 and TRBJ1-2, with 7 bases identical to TRBD1. Sequencing was carried out using CD8+ T cells from PBMCs. The TCR originated in a human donor with Susac syndrome. CDR3 nucleotide sequence: TGTGCCAGCAGCCCAAGGACAGGAGAAGGCTACACCTTC. It encodes CASSPRTGEGYTF.